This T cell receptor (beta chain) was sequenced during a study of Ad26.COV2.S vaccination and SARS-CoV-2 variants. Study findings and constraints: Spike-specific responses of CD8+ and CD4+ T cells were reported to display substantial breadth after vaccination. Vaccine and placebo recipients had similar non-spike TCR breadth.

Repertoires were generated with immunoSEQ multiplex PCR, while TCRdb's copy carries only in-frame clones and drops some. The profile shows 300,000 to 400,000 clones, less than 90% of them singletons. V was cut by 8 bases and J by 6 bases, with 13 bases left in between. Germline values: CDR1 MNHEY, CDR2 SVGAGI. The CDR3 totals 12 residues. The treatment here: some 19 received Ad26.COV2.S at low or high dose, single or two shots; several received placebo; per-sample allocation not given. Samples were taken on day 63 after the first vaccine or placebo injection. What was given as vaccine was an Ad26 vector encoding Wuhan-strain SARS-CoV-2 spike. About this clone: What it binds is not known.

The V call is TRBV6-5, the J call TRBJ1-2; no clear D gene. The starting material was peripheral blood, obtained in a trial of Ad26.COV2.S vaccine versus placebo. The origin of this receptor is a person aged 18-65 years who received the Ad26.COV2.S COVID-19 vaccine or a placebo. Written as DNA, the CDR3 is TGTGCCAGCCCGCGTATTTATCATGGCTACACCTTC. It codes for CASPRIYHGYTF.